One sample yielded the 19 T cell receptor beta chains listed below, sequenced in a study of blood T cell repertoires in COVID-19. The assay was immunoSEQ multiplex PCR, and TCRdb's table has in-frame clones only and misses some. The sample gives a few hundred thousand clones, about 90% of which show up once; less than 3.5% is in the top ten. Sequencing was carried out using peripheral blood. These receptor sequences come from a woman aged 30 to 39 with COVID-19, enrolled during active disease.

The rearrangement uses TRBV5-6 and TRBJ1-4; D gene ambiguous. The CDR3 totals 15 residues. Germline V CDR1 and CDR2: SGHDT, YYEEEE. V was cut by 1 base and J by 3 bases, with 10 bases left in between. CDR3 amino acids: CASSLLAVPNEKLFF. The CDR3 nucleotides are TGTGCCAGCAGCTTGTTGGCCGTCCCTAATGAAAAACTGTTTTTT.

The chain joins TRBV1 to TRBJ1-5. TRBV1 is termed a pseudogene. The CDR3 runs to 15 residues. This CDR3 is CTSSQGTNSNQPQHF. The CDR3 nucleotides read TGCACCAGCAGCCAAGGTACTAATAGCAATCAGCCCCAGCATTTT.

The chain carries TRBV4-2 and TRBJ2-4, with D possibly TRBD2 on 6 matching bases. Trimming took 0 bases from V and 10 from J, leaving 16 bases between them. The CDR3 loop spans 15 amino acids. Germline V CDR1 and CDR2: LGHNA, YNFKEQ. CDR3 region: CASSQDRATRGIQYF. Written as DNA, the CDR3 is TGTGCCAGCAGCCAAGATAGGGCGACTAGGGGAATTCAGTACTTC.

The V and J genes are TRBV5-4 and TRBJ2-1, with a weak D call TRBD2 (6 bases). V lost 4 bases and J lost 4, with 21 bases in between. This CDR3 is 17 amino acids long. Germline V gene lookup returns CDR1 SGHNT and CDR2 YYREEE (reference sequence). DNA of the CDR3: TGTGCCAGCAGCACCCCGCTAGCGACCGGTACATACAATGAGCAGTTCTTC. Its protein product is CASSTPLATGTYNEQFF.

The J gene is TRBJ1-2, the V gene TRBV28; a possible D gene is TRBD1 (6 bases). This CDR3 contains 13 residues. Germline V gives CDR1 MDHEN, CDR2 SYDVKM. V was clipped by 5 bases and J by 7 bases, with 14 bases between them. CDR3 sequence (DNA): TGTGCCAGCAGTACGGACAGAGCAGGTGGCTACACCTTC. It specifies CASSTDRAGGYTF.

The CDR3 region is CASRTGPGTGGYTF. CDR3 DNA sequence: TGTGCCAGCAGAACAGGGCCGGGGACAGGAGGCTACACCTTC. The V call is TRBV7-8, the J call TRBJ1-2, with TRBD1 matching over 8 bases. Unmatched junction bases numbered 11, after V lost 6 bases and J lost 8 bases. Germline CDR1 is SGHVS and CDR2 is FQNEAQ. This CDR3 region has 14 residues.

V and J are TRBV7-8 and TRBJ2-7; 14 bases agree with TRBD2. The V segment lost 1 base and the J segment 4 bases; nucleotides outside the gene matches: 6. CDR3 length equals 17 residues. Germline V gene lookup returns CDR1 SGHVS and CDR2 FQNEAQ. CDR3 coding DNA: TGTGCCAGCAGCTTAGGGGGGACTAGCGGGAGAGGTTACGAGCAGTACTTC. Translated, it gives CASSLGGTSGRGYEQYF.

The genes are TRBV5-1 and TRBJ2-3, with TRBD2 matching over 9 bases. Germline V gene lookup returns CDR1 SGHRS and CDR2 YFSETQ. Unmatched junction bases numbered 2, after V lost 3 bases and J lost 0 bases. This CDR3 has 15 amino acids. DNA for the CDR3: TGCGCCAGCAGCTACGGGACTAGCAGCACAGATACGCAGTATTTT. It specifies CASSYGTSSTDTQYF.

The J gene is TRBJ2-7, the V gene TRBV5-4, with 8 bases fitting TRBD1. Germline CDR1 SGHNT, CDR2 YYREEE (reference sequence). CDR3 length equals 15 residues. V was clipped by 3 bases and J by 2 bases; unmatched bases: 7. In DNA, the CDR3 is TGTGCCAGCAGCTCACAGGGGGGCTATCCCTACGAGCAGTACTTC. This translates into CASSSQGGYPYEQYF. Complete variable domain (other parts from reference TRBV5-4 and TRBJ2-7): ETGVTQSPTHLIKTRGQQVTLRCSSQSGHNTVSWYQQALGQGPQFIFQYYREEENGRGNFPPRFSGLQFPNYSSELNVNALELDDSALYLCASSSQGGYPYEQYFGPGTRLTVT.

The chain joins TRBV7-9 to TRBJ1-1, with a tentative D call TRBD1 (6 bases). This CDR3 is 13 amino acids long. The V gene lost 5 bases and the J gene lost 3 bases, with 10 bases spanning the gap. Germline V gene data show CDR1 as SEHNR and CDR2 as FQNEAQ (reference sequence). In nucleotides, the CDR3 is TGTGCCAGCAGCGTAGGACAGCACACTGAAGCTTTCTTT. Translated, it gives CASSVGQHTEAFF.

V and J are TRBV5-1 and TRBJ2-3; 8 bases are shared with TRBD1. Losses at the gene ends were 4 bases for V and 2 bases for J; bases not matched to a gene: 9. The CDR3 spans 16 residues. Germline CDR1 is SGHRS and CDR2 is YFSETQ. The chain's CDR3 is CASSPEGTGDTDTQYF. The DNA for the CDR3 is TGCGCCAGCAGCCCGGAGGGGACAGGTGACACAGATACGCAGTATTTT.

This clone was observed once. J is TRBJ1-5 and V is TRBV4-1, with a possible D match to TRBD1 (6 bases). Trimming took 0 bases from V and 1 from J, leaving 13 bases between them. The CDR3 runs 17 residues. Germline values: CDR1 MGHRA, CDR2 YSYEKL. CDR3 nucleotides: TGCGCCAGCAGCCAAGAGCGGCGGCAGGGGAGCAATCAGCCCCAGCATTTT. Protein product: CASSQERRQGSNQPQHF.

The chain combines TRBV2 with TRBJ2-7; D is possibly TRBD1 (5 bases). Germline CDR1 reads SNHLY; CDR2 reads FYNNEI. V was clipped by 8 bases and J by 1 base, with 15 bases between them. The CDR3 has 14 amino acids. The DNA of the CDR3 is TGTGCCAGCTACCGCACAGGCGGATCCTACGAGCAGTACTTC. The encoded protein is CASYRTGGSYEQYF.

J is TRBJ1-2 and V is TRBV6-5, with 7 nucleotides matching TRBD1. Looked up from germline, CDR1 is MNHEY and CDR2 is SVGAGI. J gave up 7 bases and V 2 bases, and 10 bases lay outside the gene matches. CDR3 length: 15 amino acids. The chain's CDR3 is CASSYLQAPGGGYTF. The DNA of the CDR3 is TGTGCCAGCAGTTACCTCCAGGCCCCAGGGGGTGGCTACACCTTC.

DNA for the CDR3: TGTGCCAGCAGCTTGGGGGCAGGAAGAACAGTAGGCAATCAGCCCCAGCATTTT. Its translation: CASSLGAGRTVGNQPQHF. The chain joins TRBV5-8 to TRBJ1-5, with D hard to call. Trimming removed 0 bases from V and 2 bases from J, with 18 bases in between. Germline CDR1 and CDR2: SGHTS and YDEGEE. The length of the CDR3 is 18 residues.

The V call is TRBV6-1, the J call TRBJ1-1; D perhaps matches TRBD1 (6 bases). CDR1 and CDR2 (germline): MNHNS, SASEGT. Deletions cut 2 bases from V and 6 bases from J, with 16 bases between. This CDR3 region has 15 residues. The CDR3 loop is CASSERGGARSEAFF. Here the CDR3 DNA reads TGTGCCAGCAGTGAACGGGGGGGGGCGCGGTCTGAAGCTTTCTTT.

This chain uses TRBV19 with TRBJ1-1; 10 nucleotides line up with TRBD1. J gave up 2 bases and V 7 bases, and 13 bases lay outside the gene matches. Germline-derived CDR1 and CDR2 are LNHDA and SQIVND (reference sequence). CDR3 size: 17 residues. Here the CDR3 reads CASIGPGQGKSNTEAFF. In DNA, the CDR3 is TGTGCCAGTATCGGCCCGGGACAGGGGAAATCTAACACTGAAGCTTTCTTT.

V gene TRBV5-1 combines with J gene TRBJ2-7, with 12 nucleotides matching TRBD2. V gave up 5 bases and J gave up 4 bases; unmatched junction bases: 10. Germline assignment: CDR1 SGHRS and CDR2 YFSETQ. This CDR3 is built from 16 residues. The CDR3 region is CASRRAGLAGSYEQYF. CDR3 sequence (DNA): TGCGCCAGCAGACGCGCAGGACTAGCGGGATCATACGAGCAGTACTTC.

This chain connects TRBV19 to TRBJ1-2; D not resolved. Germline V gene data show CDR1 as LNHDA and CDR2 as SQIVND (reference sequence). V was pared by 3 bases and J by 7 bases, with 12 bases between. The length of the CDR3 is 13 residues. CDR3 sequence reads: CASSMPLGLGYTF. In nucleotides, the CDR3 is TGTGCCAGTAGTATGCCCCTGGGCCTTGGCTACACCTTC.